Below, one TCR beta chain is given with its context. The data originate from a study of cytomegalovirus exposure and HLA in healthy donors. The PCR contained 60 Vbeta and 13 Jbeta primers. TCRdb's table, derived via immunoSEQ multiplex PCR, lists solely in-frame clones and lacks some. The table lists about 150,000 clones, more than 75% of them singletons, with approximately 2% in the top ten. CDR1 is MNHEY, CDR2 SVGAGI, per germline. V dropped 5 bases and J dropped 3; count of bases not matched to a gene: 5. The CDR3 totals 15 residues. This clonotype was sampled from a middle-aged man in good health and CMV-seronegative. The specimen was PBMCs. This chain links TRBV6-5 with TRBJ2-3, with 10 bases lining up with TRBD2. The CDR3 is CASSRSSGRTDTQYF. DNA for the CDR3: TGTGCCAGCAGTCGATCTAGCGGGAGAACAGATACGCAGTATTTT.